A selection of T cell receptor beta chains follows, all from one sample in a study of CD8 T cells in Susac syndrome. TCRdb passed the immunoSEQ multiplex PCR reads through MiXCR, listing each CDR3 protein once. The sample lists 250,000 to 300,000 distinct CDR3 sequences; roughly 85% were seen once. The sample comprised CD8+ T cells from PBMCs. All receptors come from a human donor with multiple sclerosis. Both conserved end residues are part of each CDR3. The order of the fields is CDR3 protein, CDR3 DNA, clone size, J gene, D gene, V gene. D genes are given only for firm matches. Size values are once, few and many counts, or a class for expanded clones, and some rows have none.

CDR3: CASSFSGLTSYNEQFF; DNA: TGTGCCAGCAGTTTCTCGGGGCTGACCTCCTACAATGAGCAGTTCTTC; size: .; J: TRBJ2-1; D: .; V: TRBV6-5
CDR3: CASSVSVSGTTNTGELFF; DNA: TGTGCCAGCAGCGTATCCGTTAGCGGGACAACGAACACCGGGGAGCTGTTTTTT; size: once; J: TRBJ2-2; D: TRBD2; V: TRBV9
CDR3: CASRLPGTPNTEAFF; DNA: TGTGCCAGCAGACTACCCGGGACGCCGAACACTGAAGCTTTCTTT; size: few; J: TRBJ1-1; D: .; V: TRBV12-3/TRBV12-4
CDR3: CASSIGPNTEASF; DNA: TGTGCCAGTAGTATAGGACCGAACACTGAAGCTTCCTTT; size: .; J: TRBJ1-1; D: .; V: TRBV19
CDR3: CASRFSSGANVLTF; DNA: TGTGCCAGCAGATTTAGCTCTGGGGCCAACGTCCTGACTTTC; size: .; J: TRBJ2-6; D: .; V: TRBV6-5
CDR3: CASSLERGDTGELFF; DNA: TGTGCCAGCAGCCTCGAAAGGGGCGACACCGGGGAGCTGTTTTTT; size: .; J: TRBJ2-2; D: .; V: TRBV27
CDR3: CASSFTAAYGYTF; DNA: TGTGCCAGCAGTTTCACGGCAGCCTATGGCTACACCTTC; size: .; J: TRBJ1-2; D: .; V: TRBV27
CDR3: CASSDSLLSTDTQYF; DNA: TGTGCCAGCAGCGACTCACTACTAAGCACAGATACGCAGTATTTT; size: .; J: TRBJ2-3; D: .; V: TRBV11-2
CDR3: CASSGGLALWADTQYF; DNA: TGTGCCAGCAGCGGGGGACTAGCGCTTTGGGCAGATACGCAGTATTTT; size: .; J: TRBJ2-3; D: TRBD2; V: TRBV5-6
CDR3: CASSALWYEQYF; DNA: TGTGCCAGCAGTGCTCTGTGGTACGAGCAGTACTTC; size: .; J: TRBJ2-7; D: .; V: TRBV6-2/TRBV6-3
CDR3: CASSPQGGDSNQPQHF; DNA: TGTGCCAGCAGCCCACAGGGGGGGGATAGCAATCAGCCCCAGCATTTT; size: .; J: TRBJ1-5; D: TRBD1; V: TRBV3-1
CDR3: CASSQEKKDTEAFF; DNA: TGTGCCAGCAGCCAAGAAAAGAAGGACACTGAAGCTTTCTTT; size: .; J: TRBJ1-1; D: .; V: TRBV14
CDR3: CASSFSQDTQYF; DNA: TGTGCCAGCAGTTTTTCCCAAGATACGCAGTATTTT; size: .; J: TRBJ2-3; D: .; V: TRBV27
CDR3: CASSLSKGGTEAFF; DNA: TGTGCCAGCAGTTTATCGAAGGGGGGTACTGAAGCTTTCTTT; size: .; J: TRBJ1-1; D: .; V: TRBV27
CDR3: CASSHHRVVGNQPQHF; DNA: TGTGCCAGCAGCCACCACAGGGTTGTAGGCAATCAGCCCCAGCATTTT; size: .; J: TRBJ1-5; D: .; V: TRBV28
CDR3: CASDASRANYGYTF; DNA: TGTGCCAGCGATGCCAGCAGAGCTAACTATGGCTACACCTTC; size: .; J: TRBJ1-2; D: .; V: TRBV6-1
CDR3: CASSLRRQATDSNYGYTF; DNA: TGTGCCAGCAGCCTACGGAGACAGGCAACTGATTCTAACTATGGCTACACCTTC; size: once; J: TRBJ1-2; D: .; V: TRBV5-5
CDR3: CASSSGPSGIREQYF; DNA: TGTGCCAGCAGCTCGGGTCCCAGCGGGATTCGGGAGCAGTACTTC; size: .; J: TRBJ2-7; D: TRBD2; V: TRBV6-1
CDR3: CASSITSGSHEQYF; DNA: TGTGCCAGTAGTATCACTAGCGGGAGTCACGAGCAGTACTTC; size: .; J: TRBJ2-7; D: TRBD2; V: TRBV19
CDR3: CASSLTEVDEQYF; DNA: TGTGCCAGCAGTTTAACGGAGGTCGACGAGCAGTACTTC; size: .; J: TRBJ2-7; D: .; V: TRBV27
CDR3: CAWSVSETQYF; DNA: TGTGCCTGGAGTGTATCGGAGACCCAGTACTTC; size: once; J: TRBJ2-5; D: .; V: TRBV30
CDR3: CSVGGGAGYGYTF; DNA: TGCAGCGTTGGGGGGGGCGCGGGCTATGGCTACACCTTC; size: .; J: TRBJ1-2; D: .; V: TRBV29-1
CDR3: CAGGGDNSNQPQHF; DNA: TGTGCCGGGGGAGGGGACAATAGCAATCAGCCCCAGCATTTT; size: .; J: TRBJ1-5; D: .; V: TRBV19
CDR3: CASSQDLSGQGVYEQYF; DNA: TGCGCCAGCAGCCAAGATCTCTCGGGACAGGGGGTCTACGAGCAGTACTTC; size: .; J: TRBJ2-7; D: TRBD1; V: TRBV4-3
CDR3: CASSRGGGRQYGYTF; DNA: TGCGCCAGCAGCCGGGGGGGAGGCCGCCAATATGGCTACACCTTC; size: .; J: TRBJ1-2; D: .; V: TRBV4-3
CDR3: CAWGTGTGRTGELFF; DNA: TGTGCCTGGGGAACCGGGACAGGGAGAACCGGGGAGCTGTTTTTT; size: .; J: TRBJ2-2; D: TRBD1; V: TRBV30
CDR3: CASRVAGGPSHEQFF; DNA: TGTGCCAGCAGGGTAGCGGGAGGGCCCTCCCATGAGCAGTTCTTC; size: .; J: TRBJ2-1; D: TRBD2; V: TRBV28
CDR3: CASSRTPGQPYEQYF; DNA: TGTGCCAGCAGTCGCACCCCGGGACAGCCCTACGAGCAGTACTTC; size: .; J: TRBJ2-7; D: TRBD1; V: TRBV25-1
CDR3: CAWNQGLSGANVLTF; DNA: TGTGCCTGGAATCAGGGCCTCTCTGGGGCCAACGTCCTGACTTTC; size: .; J: TRBJ2-6; D: .; V: TRBV30
CDR3: CASSRGLGEGTGELFF; DNA: TGTGCCAGCAGCAGAGGCCTGGGGGAAGGAACCGGGGAGCTGTTTTTT; size: .; J: TRBJ2-2; D: .; V: TRBV6-1
CDR3: CSASTGTGRGGYTF; DNA: TGCAGCGCATCCACCGGGACAGGAAGAGGTGGCTACACCTTC; size: .; J: TRBJ1-2; D: TRBD1; V: TRBV29-1
CDR3: CSAPTDRHFMNTEAFF; DNA: TGCAGTGCTCCTACGGACAGACACTTTATGAACACTGAAGCTTTCTTT; size: .; J: TRBJ1-1; D: .; V: TRBV20-1
CDR3: CASHGDSGTEAFF; DNA: TGTGCCAGCCATGGAGACTCTGGGACTGAAGCTTTCTTT; size: .; J: TRBJ1-1; D: .; V: TRBV28
CDR3: CASGGLAGGKETQYF; DNA: TGTGCCAGCGGCGGACTAGCGGGAGGGAAAGAGACCCAGTACTTC; size: once; J: TRBJ2-5; D: TRBD2; V: TRBV25-1
CDR3: CASSEWGGGNEKLFF; DNA: TGTGCCAGCAGCGAATGGGGAGGGGGAAATGAAAAACTGTTTTTT; size: few; J: TRBJ1-4; D: .; V: TRBV13
CDR3: CASSVVGGADQETQYF; DNA: TGTGCCAGCAGCGTCGTCGGCGGAGCCGACCAAGAGACCCAGTACTTC; size: few; J: TRBJ2-5; D: .; V: TRBV11-1
CDR3: CSVTGTGGYEQYF; DNA: TGCAGCGTTACTGGGACAGGGGGCTACGAGCAGTACTTC; size: .; J: TRBJ2-7; D: TRBD1; V: TRBV29-1
CDR3: CASSLVPTGDGYTF; DNA: TGTGCCAGCAGTTTAGTCCCGACAGGCGACGGCTACACCTTC; size: once; J: TRBJ1-2; D: .; V: TRBV12-3/TRBV12-4
CDR3: CASSPTCFRCRTDTQYF; DNA: TGTGCCAGCAGCCCGACTTGTTTTAGGTGCCGCACAGATACGCAGTATTTT; size: .; J: TRBJ2-3; D: .; V: TRBV5-4
CDR3: CASSPPRAQQGRSNTGELFF; DNA: TGTGCCAGCTCACCACCTCGGGCCCAGCAGGGCCGCTCGAACACCGGGGAGCTGTTTTTT; size: few; J: TRBJ2-2; D: .; V: TRBV18
CDR3: CASSPSGVAGVPTIAEQYF; DNA: TGTGCCAGCAGCCCCTCCGGTGTAGCGGGAGTGCCCACAATCGCCGAGCAGTACTTC; size: .; J: TRBJ2-7; D: TRBD2; V: TRBV9
CDR3: CASGEYTGELFF; DNA: TGTGCCAGTGGGGAGTACACCGGGGAGCTGTTTTTT; size: .; J: TRBJ2-2; D: .; V: TRBV27
CDR3: CASSELEGEGQETQYF; DNA: TGTGCCAGCAGTGAATTAGAGGGAGAAGGGCAAGAGACCCAGTACTTC; size: .; J: TRBJ2-5; D: .; V: TRBV25-1
CDR3: CASIVGVSGNTIYF; DNA: TGTGCCAGCATCGTTGGCGTCTCTGGAAACACCATATATTTT; size: .; J: TRBJ1-3; D: .; V: TRBV2
CDR3: CASSLIPASYEQYF; DNA: TGTGCCAGCAGTTTAATCCCGGCCTCCTACGAGCAGTACTTC; size: .; J: TRBJ2-7; D: .; V: TRBV28
CDR3: CASSLEGQGGNEQFF; DNA: TGTGCCAGCAGCTTGGAGGGGCAGGGCGGTAATGAGCAGTTCTTC; size: .; J: TRBJ2-1; D: .; V: TRBV5-5
CDR3: CASSLNSGRLGWNQYF; DNA: TGTGCCAGCAGTTTAAATAGCGGGCGGCTCGGGTGGAACCAGTACTTC; size: once; J: TRBJ2-5; D: TRBD2; V: TRBV28
CDR3: CASSPTGTGAYEQYF; DNA: TGTGCCAGCTCACCGACAGGGACGGGAGCCTACGAGCAGTACTTC; size: .; J: TRBJ2-7; D: .; V: TRBV18
CDR3: CASSSGTALSNQPQHF; DNA: TGTGCCAGCAGCAGTGGGACAGCCCTTAGCAATCAGCCCCAGCATTTT; size: .; J: TRBJ1-5; D: TRBD1; V: TRBV5-6
CDR3: CASTHRGQTEAFF; DNA: TGTGCCAGCACCCACAGGGGGCAAACTGAAGCTTTCTTT; size: .; J: TRBJ1-1; D: TRBD1; V: TRBV3-1
CDR3: CASGLAGNYEQYF; DNA: TGTGCCAGCGGACTAGCGGGGAACTACGAGCAGTACTTC; size: .; J: TRBJ2-7; D: TRBD2; V: TRBV27
CDR3: CSARVLDRNTEAFF; DNA: TGCAGTGCTAGAGTCCTGGACAGGAACACTGAAGCTTTCTTT; size: .; J: TRBJ1-1; D: .; V: TRBV20-1
CDR3: CASSLTGGDYEQYF; DNA: TGTGCCAGCAGTTTAACAGGGGGCGACTACGAGCAGTACTTC; size: .; J: TRBJ2-7; D: TRBD1; V: TRBV28
CDR3: CASSYQHTGELFF; DNA: TGTGCCAGCAGCTATCAACACACCGGGGAGCTGTTTTTT; size: .; J: TRBJ2-2; D: .; V: TRBV27
CDR3: CATQVPWDEQFF; DNA: TGTGCCACCCAAGTCCCCTGGGATGAGCAGTTCTTC; size: .; J: TRBJ2-1; D: .; V: TRBV6-2/TRBV6-3